This entry lists 20 T cell receptor beta chains sequenced from one sample in a study of technical replicates of blood from several donors. Data came from immunoSEQ multiplex PCR; TCRdb stores just in-frame clones and leaves some out. The table includes some 74,000 clones, less than 98% detected once. What was sequenced was T cells isolated from PBMCs. The receptors here all came from a human donor in good health.

The V gene is TRBV7-2, the J gene TRBJ1-1, with 8 bases lining up with TRBD1. With V trimmed by 5 bases and J by 2 bases, 10 bases remained unmatched. Germline CDR1 is SGHTA and CDR2 is FQGNSA. The CDR3 has 16 residues. The CDR3 region has the DNA TGTGCCAGCAGCCCAGGGGGCGGGAAAGGAAACACTGAAGCTTTCTTT. Its protein is CASSPGGGKGNTEAFF.

This chain links TRBV5-6 with TRBJ2-7, with TRBD1 as a possible D gene (6 bases). Trimming removed 3 bases from V and 0 bases from J, with 10 bases in between. The CDR3 covers 14 residues. In germline, CDR1 is SGHDT, CDR2 YYEEEE. The CDR3, as DNA: TGTGCCAGCAGCTCCTCGGGACACTCCTACGAGCAGTACTTC. Encoded protein: CASSSSGHSYEQYF.

V is TRBV5-6 and J is TRBJ1-2; D is uncertain. The CDR3 sequence is 15 residues long. CDR1 is SGHDT and CDR2 is YYEEEE in the germline V gene. V lost 0 bases to trimming and J lost 3 bases, with 12 bases between them. Here the CDR3 DNA reads TGTGCCAGCAGCTTGGACGGCGGATTTTACTATGGCTACACCTTC. The encoded protein is CASSLDGGFYYGYTF.

The rearrangement joins TRBV7-2 to TRBJ2-3; the D is unclear. The CDR3 covers 12 residues. Germline lookup yields CDR1 SGHTA and CDR2 FQGNSA. V lost 6 bases to trimming and J lost 1 base, with 5 bases between them. CDR3 protein: CASRSGTDTQYF. The CDR3 DNA follows: TGTGCCAGCAGGAGCGGCACAGATACGCAGTATTTT.

This clone occurred once. This sequence joins TRBV6-5 and TRBJ2-7; 12 positions match TRBD2. Germline loops: CDR1 MNHEY, CDR2 SVGAGI. This CDR3 comprises 15 residues. V shed 4 bases and J 0 bases; nucleotides not matched to a gene: 1. The CDR3 sequence is CASSWTSGVSYEQYF. For the CDR3, the DNA is TGTGCCAGCAGTTGGACTAGCGGGGTCTCCTACGAGCAGTACTTC.

The rearrangement joins TRBV7-6 to TRBJ1-2; perhaps TRBD1 as D (6 bases). Germline CDR1 and CDR2: SGHVS and FNYEAQ. Trimming cost V 1 base and J 8 bases, with 17 bases left between them. The CDR3 is made up of 15 amino acids. As DNA, the CDR3 is TGTGCCAGCAGCTTAGGGGCCACAGGGAACGAGGGCTACACCTTC. This codes for CASSLGATGNEGYTF. Combining the CDR3 with reference TRBV7-6 and TRBJ1-2 gives the whole variable domain GAGVSQSPRYKVTKRGQDVALRCDPISGHVSLYWYRQALGQGPEFLTYFNYEAQQDKSGLPNDRFSAERPEGSISTLTIQRTEQRDSAMYRCASSLGATGNEGYTFGSGTRLTVV.

The chain joins TRBV4-1 to TRBJ1-1; D gene ambiguous. The CDR3 is made up of 14 amino acids. V was cut by 0 bases and J by 2 bases, with 7 bases left in between. CDR1 MGHRA and CDR2 YSYEKL come from the germline V gene. The CDR3 DNA reads as TGCGCCAGCAGCCAAGAATCGGTTAACACTGAAGCTTTCTTT. It encodes CASSQESVNTEAFF.

J is TRBJ2-1 and V is TRBV2; 9 bases map to TRBD2. The junction had 4 bases not matched to a gene; V was cut back by 3 bases and J by 7 bases. The CDR3 loop spans 14 amino acids. Germline lookup yields CDR1 SNHLY and CDR2 FYNNEI. The CDR3 loop reads CASSDMLAGNEQFF. CDR3 in DNA: TGTGCCAGCAGTGACATGCTAGCGGGAAATGAGCAGTTCTTC.

The J gene is TRBJ2-7, the V gene TRBV27, with TRBD1 as a possible D gene (5 bases). Trimming removed 3 bases at V and 6 bases at J, with 18 bases between. Germline values: CDR1 MNHEY, CDR2 SMNVEV (reference sequence). CDR3 length: 15 residues. The CDR3 nucleotides read TGTGCCAGCAGTTTGTATGGGGCCGAATCGGTCGAGCAGTACTTC. It codes for CASSLYGAESVEQYF.

CDR3 sequence (DNA): TGTGCCAGCAGCTTAGTTTCGGGAGTGGTAGAGACCCAGTACTTC. Translation gives CASSLVSGVVETQYF. V usage is TRBV7-2 and J usage is TRBJ2-5, with a possible D match to TRBD2 (6 bases). CDR1 is SGHTA and CDR2 is FQGNSA in the germline V gene. The CDR3 contains 15 residues. V was pared by 1 base and J by 4 bases, with 13 bases between.

The rearrangement links TRBV27 to TRBJ2-7, with D possibly TRBD2 on 5 matching bases. This CDR3 spans 12 amino acids. Germline V gene data show CDR1 as MNHEY and CDR2 as SMNVEV (reference sequence). V was trimmed by 6 bases and J by 3 bases, leaving 9 bases between them. The DNA of the CDR3 is TGTGCCAGCAGGGACTTCCTCTACGAGCAGTACTTC. It codes for CASRDFLYEQYF.

The chain has TRBV27 and TRBJ2-7, with TRBD2 identical over 13 bases. The germline gives CDR1 MNHEY, CDR2 SMNVEV (reference sequence). There are 23 residues in the CDR3. After removal of 5 bases from V and 3 bases from J, the junction contained 28 bases not matched to a gene. CDR3 in amino acids: CASSPLGHPETIRTSGSFYEQYF. As DNA, the CDR3 is TGTGCCAGCAGTCCCTTAGGGCATCCGGAGACCATAAGGACTAGCGGGAGTTTCTACGAGCAGTACTTC.

V is TRBV7-2 and J is TRBJ2-7; 7 bases line up with TRBD1. CDR3 length: 14 residues. Germline V lookup: CDR1 SGHTA, CDR2 FQGNSA. The ends lost 5 bases at V and 2 bases at J; junction bases unmatched: 6. The CDR3 region has the DNA TGTGCCAGCAGCATGGACAGGAGGACCTACGAGCAGTACTTC. The encoded protein is CASSMDRRTYEQYF.

V is TRBV9 and J is TRBJ1-3, with D perhaps TRBD1 (5 bases). The germline V gene has CDR1 SGDLS and CDR2 YYNGEE. This CDR3 has 15 amino acids. V was clipped by 0 bases and J by 9 bases, with 16 bases between them. CDR3 amino acids: CASSVGGDPRGTIYF. CDR3 coding DNA: TGTGCCAGCAGCGTAGGGGGGGATCCCCGCGGCACCATATATTTT.

This rearrangement joins TRBV6-9 to TRBJ2-7; no reliable D call. The germline V and J ends were trimmed by 6 bases and 4 bases, with 4 bases remaining between them. Germline V gene sequence: CDR1 MNHGY, CDR2 SVAAGI. CDR3 length: 10 amino acids. The CDR3 sequence is CASSPYEQYF. CDR3 bases: TGTGCCAGCAGCCCGTACGAGCAGTACTTC.

The chain links TRBV27 to TRBJ1-2, with TRBD1 matching over 9 bases. V was pared by 2 bases and J by 4 bases, with 8 bases of the junction left unmatched. This CDR3 region has 16 residues. Germline loops: CDR1 MNHEY, CDR2 SMNVEV (reference sequence). CDR3 nucleotides: TGTGCCAGCAGTTTAGCGGGACAGGGATCTATCTATGGCTACACCTTC. It codes for CASSLAGQGSIYGYTF.

J is TRBJ2-2 and V is TRBV21-1; the table's D call of TRBD2 was not tested on the DNA. TRBV21-1 has pseudogene status. The CDR3 is made up of 18 amino acids. CDR3 residues: CASSELRVLYQNTGELFF. The CDR3 DNA sequence: TGTGCCAGCAGCGAGCTGAGGGTTCTGTATCAGAACACCGGGGAGCTGTTTTTT.

J is TRBJ1-2 and V is TRBV4-1; D is uncertain. The CDR3 has 14 residues. V lost 1 base, J lost 6 bases, and 12 bases lay in between. Germline V lookup: CDR1 MGHRA, CDR2 YSYEKL. The CDR3 nucleotides read TGCGCCAGCAGCCAAGTATCAGGAGGTCATGGCTACACCTTC. This gives the protein CASSQVSGGHGYTF.

This clone has only one observation. V usage is TRBV18 and J usage is TRBJ1-4, with TRBD1 matching 8 bases. The CDR3 sequence is 16 residues long. The ends lost 5 bases at V and 5 bases at J; junction bases unmatched: 10. From germline, CDR1 is KGHSH and CDR2 LQKENI. CDR3 amino acids: CASSTSGQGWNEKLFF. Written as DNA, the CDR3 is TGTGCCAGCTCAACTTCTGGACAGGGATGGAATGAAAAACTGTTTTTT.

The rearrangement uses TRBV19 and TRBJ1-2; 8 bases match TRBD1. Germline CDR1 and CDR2: LNHDA and SQIVND (reference sequence). The CDR3 is 13 amino acids. V shed 1 base, J shed 11 bases, and the junction held 6 bases outside the gene matches. The CDR3, as DNA: TGTGCCAGTAGTATAGCGACAGGGGTCGTATACACCTTC. It yields the protein CASSIATGVVYTF.